The subject of this entry is one T cell receptor (beta chain). The antigen remains unidentified. The sample is drawn from a study of graft-versus-host responses after intestinal transplantation. Overall study: Transplants were multivisceral, liver-intestinal, or isolated intestinal. Once they had received anti-thymocyte globulin induction, all recipients took tacrolimus and steroids for around 3 years.

Germline CDR1 is PRHDT and CDR2 is FYEKMQ (reference sequence). After removal of 2 bases from V and 3 bases from J, the junction contained 5 bases not matched to a gene. The CDR3 contains 15 residues. Libraries were prepared by immunoSEQ multiplex PCR; TCRdb keeps only in-frame clonotypes and omits some of them. In the table there are roughly 93,000 clones, 85% to 95% of which are singletons. General observations from the study: Early post-transplant HvG declines showed an association with peak circulating GvH clone levels. Investigators detected GvH clones in recipient marrow, with some emerging earlier in ileum or blood.

The specimen comprised unstimulated CD8+ T cells sorted from spleen or lymph node cells, sampled before intestinal transplant. The sequence was collected from a human donor who received an intestinal transplant. The rearrangement uses TRBV13 and TRBJ2-7, with 9 bases matching TRBD2. This CDR3 is CASSLKGGGDYEQYF. The CDR3 region has the DNA TGTGCCAGCAGCTTAAAGGGCGGGGGGGACTACGAGCAGTACTTC.